This T cell receptor (beta chain) was recorded in a study of blood T cell repertoires in COVID-19. Study in general: Spain, Italy and the United States supplied samples that represented acute and convalescent COVID-19. PBMCs, B-cell-depleted T cells, or T cells were the source of the cDNA or gDNA that made up the material.

Original processing methods: Researchers report that nucleated cell counts were estimated from reference gene primer amplification. Data came from immunoSEQ multiplex PCR; TCRdb stores just in-frame clones and leaves some out. V, J and clone size are those of that table, while D and trimming were read from the DNA. This sample has 35,000 to 45,000 clones; roughly 86% occur once, and the top ten carry over 11%. Germline V gene sequence: CDR1 MGHDK, CDR2 SYGVNS. This CDR3 spans 15 amino acids. V dropped 3 bases and J dropped 4; count of bases not matched to a gene: 7. The receptor was isolated from a human donor in a cohort sampled during active COVID-19. Sequenced sample: peripheral blood. The chain recombines TRBV25-1 with TRBJ1-2; TRBD1 matches 8 bases. For the CDR3, the DNA is TGTGCCAGCAGTGAGTCGGACAGGGCATTCTATGGCTACACCTTC. Translating gives CASSESDRAFYGYTF.